This TCR beta chain was documented in a study of blood T cell repertoires in COVID-19. Measured with immunoSEQ multiplex PCR; TCRdb has only the in-frame clones, and not every one. In the table there are 400,000 to 450,000 clones, roughly 89% of which are singletons. This CDR3 is built from 11 residues. The germline CDR1 and CDR2 sequences are ENHRY and SYGVKD. Between the trimmed V and J ends, which lost 4 bases and 9 bases, there was a span of 7 bases. Sequencing input: peripheral blood. The receptor's source is a woman between 25 and 40 years old with active or convalescent COVID-19. The chain employs TRBV10-3 and TRBJ2-1; TRBD2 might be the D (6 bases). Here the CDR3 reads CAISGGGEQFF. DNA for the CDR3: TGTGCCATCAGTGGGGGAGGTGAGCAGTTCTTC.